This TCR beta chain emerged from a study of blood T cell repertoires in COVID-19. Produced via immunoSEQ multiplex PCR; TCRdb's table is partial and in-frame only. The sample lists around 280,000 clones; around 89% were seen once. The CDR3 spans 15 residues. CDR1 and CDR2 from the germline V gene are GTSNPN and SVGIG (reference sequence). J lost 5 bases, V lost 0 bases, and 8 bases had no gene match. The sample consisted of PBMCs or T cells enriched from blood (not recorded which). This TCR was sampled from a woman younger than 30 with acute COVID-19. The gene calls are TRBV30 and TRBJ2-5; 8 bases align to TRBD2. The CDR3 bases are TGTGCCTGGAGTGTAGTAGCGGGGTCCCAGGAGACCCAGTACTTC. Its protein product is CAWSVVAGSQETQYF.